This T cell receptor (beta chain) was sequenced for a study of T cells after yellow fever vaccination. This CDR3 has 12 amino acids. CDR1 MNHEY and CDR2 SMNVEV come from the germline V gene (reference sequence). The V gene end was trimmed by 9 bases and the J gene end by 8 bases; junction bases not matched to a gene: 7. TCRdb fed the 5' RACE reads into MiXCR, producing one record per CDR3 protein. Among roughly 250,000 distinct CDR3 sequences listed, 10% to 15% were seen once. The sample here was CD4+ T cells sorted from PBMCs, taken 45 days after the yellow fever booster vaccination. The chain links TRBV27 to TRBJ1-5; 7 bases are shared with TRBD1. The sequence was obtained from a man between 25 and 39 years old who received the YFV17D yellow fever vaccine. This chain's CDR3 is CASRQGFEPQHF. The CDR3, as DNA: TGTGCCAGTCGACAGGGTTTTGAGCCCCAGCATTTT.